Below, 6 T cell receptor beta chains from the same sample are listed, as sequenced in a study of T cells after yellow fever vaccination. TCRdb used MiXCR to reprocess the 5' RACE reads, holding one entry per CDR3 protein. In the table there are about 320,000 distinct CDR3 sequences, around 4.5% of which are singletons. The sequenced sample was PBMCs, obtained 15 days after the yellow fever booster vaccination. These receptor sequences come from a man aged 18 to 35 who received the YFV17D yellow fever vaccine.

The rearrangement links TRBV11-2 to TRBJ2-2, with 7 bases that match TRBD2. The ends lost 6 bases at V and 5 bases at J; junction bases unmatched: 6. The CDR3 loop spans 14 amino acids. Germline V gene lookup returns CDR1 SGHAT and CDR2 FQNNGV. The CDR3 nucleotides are TGTGCCAGCAGATGGCCCGGGGGGACCGGGGAGCTGTTTTTT. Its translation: CASRWPGGTGELFF.

The CDR3: CASSLVGLAGARTDTQYF. CDR3 DNA: TGTGCCAGCAGCTTAGTAGGACTAGCGGGGGCCCGCACAGATACGCAGTATTTT. The V gene is TRBV7-2, the J gene TRBJ2-3; 13 bases match TRBD2. Germline CDR1 and CDR2: SGHTA and FQGNSA. CDR3 length equals 18 residues. V lost 1 base to trimming and J lost 1 base; unmatched junction nucleotides: 5. The variable domain in full, completed from reference TRBV7-2 and TRBJ2-3, reads GAGVSQSPSNKVTEKGKDVELRCDPISGHTALYWYRQSLGQGLEFLIYFQGNSAPDKSGLPSDRFSAERTGGSVSTLTIQRTQQEDSAVYLCASSLVGLAGARTDTQYFGPGTRLTVL.

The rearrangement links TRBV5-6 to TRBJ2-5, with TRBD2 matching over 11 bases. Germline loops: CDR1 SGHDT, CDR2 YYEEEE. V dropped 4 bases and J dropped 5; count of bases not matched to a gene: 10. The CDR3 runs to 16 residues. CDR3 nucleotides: TGTGCCAGCAGCACCTACCCTAGCGGGGGGCGGGAGACCCAGTACTTC. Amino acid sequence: CASSTYPSGGRETQYF.

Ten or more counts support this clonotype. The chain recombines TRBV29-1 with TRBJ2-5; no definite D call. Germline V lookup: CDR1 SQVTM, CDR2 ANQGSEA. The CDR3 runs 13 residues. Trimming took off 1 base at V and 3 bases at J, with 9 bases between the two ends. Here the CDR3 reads CSVEVKVEETQYF. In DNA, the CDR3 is TGCAGCGTTGAAGTAAAGGTGGAAGAGACCCAGTACTTC.

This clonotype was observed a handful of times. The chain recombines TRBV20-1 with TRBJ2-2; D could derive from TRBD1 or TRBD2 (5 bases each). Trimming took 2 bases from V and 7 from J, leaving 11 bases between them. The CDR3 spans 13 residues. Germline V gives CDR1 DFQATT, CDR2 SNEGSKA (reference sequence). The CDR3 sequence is CSARRGVDGELFF. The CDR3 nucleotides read TGCAGTGCTAGACGAGGGGTAGACGGGGAGCTGTTTTTT.

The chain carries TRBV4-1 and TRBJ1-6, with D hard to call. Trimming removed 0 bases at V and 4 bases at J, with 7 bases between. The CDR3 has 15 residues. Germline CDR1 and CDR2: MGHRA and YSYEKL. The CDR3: CASSQDPAYNSPLHF. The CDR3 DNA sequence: TGCGCCAGCAGCCAAGATCCAGCTTATAATTCACCCCTCCACTTT.